A selection of T cell receptor beta chains follows, all from one sample in a study of blood T cells in healthy people across ages. TCRdb independently ran MiXCR on the 5' RACE reads; one entry per CDR3 protein. The data hold some 1.8 million distinct CDR3 sequences, with approximately 40% observed a single time. The sample taken for sequencing was blood. These receptors originate from a human donor in good health. CDR3s include the opening cysteine and the closing phenylalanine or tryptophan. D genes are given only for firm matches.

NA,TRBV29-1,TRBJ2-5,CSVEGIWETQYF
TRBD1,TRBV6-5,TRBJ2-7,CASSYGGQGNYEQYF
NA,TRBV6-1,TRBJ2-1,CASTAGGNYNEQFF
NA,TRBV20-1,TRBJ1-4,CSAVGPDNEKLFF
TRBD1,TRBV20-1,TRBJ1-2,CSAMKLGQGNYGYTF
NA,TRBV9,TRBJ2-5,CASSVDFSGTQYF
NA,TRBV7-9,TRBJ2-7,CASSFGTPPYEQYF
TRBD2,TRBV14,TRBJ2-3,CASSQDPGGGALDTQYF
TRBD2,TRBV7-9,TRBJ2-1,CASTSGGYNEQFF
NA,TRBV4-1,TRBJ2-4,CASSQGKGWGKNIQYF
NA,TRBV10-3,TRBJ1-2,CAISEGPKYGHTF